Below are 31 T cell receptor beta chains sequenced from a single sample in a study of T-cell memory formation after mild COVID-19. Each CDR3 protein is one row after TCRdb ran MiXCR on the 5' RACE reads. The table has some 250,000 distinct CDR3 sequences, 7.5% to 10% seen once; the top ten hold around 21%. Sequences were obtained from PBMCs or a T cell subset sorted from them (not recorded which). The receptors stem from a man between 18 and 35 years old who had mild COVID-19 (a few samples of this study predate the infection). Cell type and time point are not known.

The table lists this clonotype with a few counts. V and J are TRBV7-9 and TRBJ2-7, with D hard to call. Trimming took 2 bases from V and 1 from J, leaving 9 bases between them. Germline V gives CDR1 SEHNR, CDR2 FQNEAQ (reference sequence). The CDR3 runs 14 residues. The CDR3 bases are TGTGCCAGCAGCTTAAAGTGGGGTTCCTACGAGCAGTACTTC. Encoded protein: CASSLKWGSYEQYF. Complete variable domain (other parts from reference TRBV7-9 and TRBJ2-7): DTGVSQNPRHKITKRGQNVTFRCDPISEHNRLYWYRQTLGQGPEFLTYFQNEAQLEKSRLLSDRFSAERPKGSFSTLEIQRTEQGDSAMYLCASSLKWGSYEQYFGPGTRLTVT.

This clonotype was detected only a few times. This rearrangement joins TRBV14 to TRBJ1-2; 8 nucleotides match TRBD1. The germline V gene has CDR1 SGHDN and CDR2 FVKESK. The CDR3 contains 14 residues. After removal of 4 bases from V and 2 bases from J, the junction contained 3 bases not matched to a gene. CDR3 in DNA: TGTGCCAGCAGCCGAGGGACAGGCAACTATGGCTACACCTTC. Its protein is CASSRGTGNYGYTF.

This clonotype appeared many times. This rearrangement joins TRBV5-1 to TRBJ2-5, with TRBD2 matching 13 bases. Germline-derived CDR1 and CDR2 are SGHRS and YFSETQ. The CDR3 is 16 amino acids. The V and J ends lost 4 bases and 7 bases, in that order; junction bases with no gene match: 10. CDR3 coding DNA: TGCGCCAGCAGCGCGCCGGGACTAGCGGGGTCTCGGACCCAGTACTTC. Translated: CASSAPGLAGSRTQYF.

This chain joins TRBV2 and TRBJ1-2; TRBD1 is a possible D gene (5 bases). Looked up from germline, CDR1 is SNHLY and CDR2 is FYNNEI. V was shortened by 3 bases and J by 5 bases, with 10 bases between the two germline ends. This CDR3 has 13 amino acids. The CDR3 is CASSEGEWYGYTF. The DNA for the CDR3 is TGTGCCAGCAGTGAGGGGGAATGGTATGGCTACACCTTC.

This clonotype was observed at least ten times. The chain employs TRBV7-9 and TRBJ2-1, with D maybe TRBD2 (6 bases). The germline gives CDR1 SEHNR, CDR2 FQNEAQ (reference sequence). Trimming took 5 bases from V and 1 from J, leaving 9 bases between them. The CDR3 is 14 residues long. The CDR3 sequence is CASSAGNSYNEQFF. The CDR3 DNA follows: TGTGCCAGCAGCGCGGGGAATTCCTACAATGAGCAGTTCTTC. Using reference TRBV7-9 and TRBJ2-1 for the parts outside the CDR3, the full variable domain is DTGVSQNPRHKITKRGQNVTFRCDPISEHNRLYWYRQTLGQGPEFLTYFQNEAQLEKSRLLSDRFSAERPKGSFSTLEIQRTEQGDSAMYLCASSAGNSYNEQFFGPGTRLTVL.

This clonotype was recorded a few times. This rearrangement joins TRBV12-3 or TRBV12-4 to TRBJ1-2, with D unresolved. V was cut by 1 base and J by 4 bases, with 7 bases left in between. This CDR3 is 13 amino acids long. This CDR3 reads CASSLGRLYGYTF. The DNA of the CDR3 is TGTGCCAGCAGTTTAGGCAGGCTCTATGGCTACACCTTC.

The chain couples TRBV11-2 to TRBJ2-1; 9 bases align to TRBD2. V shed 1 base, J shed 9 bases, and the junction held 4 bases outside the gene matches. CDR3 length equals 14 residues. CDR1 and CDR2 from the germline V gene are SGHAT and FQNNGV. CDR3 in amino acids: CASSLGPSGVEQFF. The CDR3 DNA reads as TGTGCCAGCAGCTTAGGTCCTAGCGGGGTTGAGCAGTTCTTC. Drawing the rest from reference TRBV11-2 and TRBJ2-1, the complete variable domain is EAGVAQSPRYKIIEKRQSVAFWCNPISGHATLYWYQQILGQGPKLLIQFQNNGVVDDSQLPKDRFSAERLKGVDSTLKIQPAKLEDSAVYLCASSLGPSGVEQFFGPGTRLTVL.

This clonotype was observed at least ten times. Here the CDR3 reads CASSLVDGSYEQYF. CDR3 nucleotides: TGCGCCAGCAGCTTGGTTGACGGGTCCTACGAGCAGTACTTC. The chain carries TRBV5-1 and TRBJ2-7; D not resolved. The germline V gene has CDR1 SGHRS and CDR2 YFSETQ. V was trimmed by 0 bases and J by 1 base, leaving 8 bases between them. CDR3 size: 14 residues.

This clonotype showed up just a few times. The CDR3 DNA is TGTGCCAGCAGTTGGCAGAACTATGGCTACACCTTC. Protein: CASSWQNYGYTF. The rearrangement links TRBV28 to TRBJ1-2, with no clear D. Trimming cost V 4 bases and J 2 bases, with 5 bases left between them. The CDR3 runs to 12 residues. Per the germline V gene, CDR1 is MDHEN and CDR2 is SYDVKM.

This clonotype appeared many times. This chain connects TRBV4-1 to TRBJ2-2; D is unclear. The CDR3 is made up of 12 amino acids. Germline loops: CDR1 MGHRA, CDR2 YSYEKL. Trimming took 3 bases from V and 5 from J, leaving 4 bases between them. The CDR3 DNA reads as TGCGCCAGCAGCCAGGTGACCGGGGAGCTGTTTTTT. Residues: CASSQVTGELFF.

The rearrangement uses TRBV18 and TRBJ2-7; 9 nucleotides agree with TRBD1. J was trimmed by 6 bases and V by 5 bases; bases with no gene match: 14. This CDR3 spans 16 amino acids. CDR1 and CDR2 from the germline V gene are KGHSH and LQKENI. Written as DNA, the CDR3 is TGTGCCAGCTCATCTACCGGGACAGGGCCGGGGGGCGAGCAGTACGTC. This sequence encodes CASSSTGTGPGGEQYV.

This clonotype was counted a few times. The chain couples TRBV6-6 to TRBJ1-1, with 7 bases that match TRBD1. This CDR3 has 15 amino acids. With 5 bases clipped from V and 3 bases from J, the junction kept 9 bases outside the gene matches. The germline V gene has CDR1 MNHNY and CDR2 SVGAGI (reference sequence). CDR3 loop: CASSARDSSDTEAFF. CDR3 sequence (DNA): TGTGCCAGCAGTGCCCGGGACAGCTCGGACACTGAAGCTTTCTTT.

CDR3 residues: CSVEAGRGTYEQYF. In DNA, the CDR3 is TGCAGCGTTGAGGCAGGGAGAGGGACCTACGAGCAGTACTTC. V is TRBV29-1 and J is TRBJ2-7; D could derive from TRBD1 or TRBD2 (5 bases each). Trimming pared 3 bases from V and 2 bases from J, leaving 14 bases between. The CDR3 runs to 14 residues. Germline CDR1 reads SQVTM; CDR2 reads ANQGSEA.

This clonotype was counted ten times or more. This chain links TRBV18 with TRBJ1-4, with D hard to call. V lost 2 bases and J lost 4, with 5 bases in between. The CDR3 contains 13 residues. From germline, CDR1 is KGHSH and CDR2 LQKENI. The CDR3 is CASSPNSNEKLFF. As DNA, the CDR3 is TGTGCCAGCTCACCAAACAGTAATGAAAAACTGTTTTTT.

V is TRBV3-1 and J is TRBJ1-1; no clear D gene. Germline V gene sequence: CDR1 LGHDT, CDR2 YNNKEL (reference sequence). The V end was cut by 1 base, the J end by 11 bases, with 8 bases between. This CDR3 has 11 residues. CDR3 nucleotides: TGTGCCAGCAGCCAAGTGGGTAGGGCTTTCTTT. Translated, it gives CASSQVGRAFF.

This clonotype has a count of ten or more. CDR3 amino acids: CASSELAGGQETQYF. The CDR3 DNA reads TGTGCCAGCAGTGAACTAGCGGGGGGGCAAGAGACCCAGTACTTC. V gene TRBV6-1 combines with J gene TRBJ2-5, with 12 bases matching TRBD2. Germline V lookup: CDR1 MNHNS, CDR2 SASEGT. The CDR3 is 15 residues long. V trimming: 2 bases; J trimming: 2 bases; junction bases outside the gene matches: 0.

The rearrangement links TRBV7-6 to TRBJ2-3, with TRBD2 identical over 9 bases. Germline V gene data show CDR1 as SGHVS and CDR2 as FNYEAQ. V dropped 5 bases and J dropped 0; count of bases not matched to a gene: 6. This CDR3 contains 16 residues. For the CDR3, the DNA is TGTGCCAGCAGCAGCCCTAGCGGGGTTAGCACAGATACGCAGTATTTT. It yields the protein CASSSPSGVSTDTQYF.

There are a few counts of this clonotype. The chain carries TRBV7-2 and TRBJ1-2; 7 positions agree with TRBD1. Trimming cost V 3 bases and J 4 bases; bases outside gene matches: 14. CDR1 and CDR2 (germline): SGHTA, FQGNSA. CDR3 length: 17 amino acids. The CDR3 loop reads CASSFLKSRDSPYGYTF. DNA for the CDR3: TGTGCCAGCAGCTTCCTGAAGTCCCGGGACAGCCCCTATGGCTACACCTTC.

The chain recombines TRBV5-6 with TRBJ2-1, with no clear D. CDR3 length: 18 amino acids. V was trimmed by 0 bases and J by 5 bases, leaving 21 bases between them. Germline loops: CDR1 SGHDT, CDR2 YYEEEE. The CDR3 region has the DNA TGTGCCAGCAGCTTGGCGTGGGGTTCCCGGGCACGAAACAATGAGCAGTTCTTC. Residues: CASSLAWGSRARNNEQFF. The full variable domain, its missing parts supplied by reference TRBV5-6 and TRBJ2-1, is DAGVTQSPTHLIKTRGQQVTLRCSPKSGHDTVSWYQQALGQGPQFIFQYYEEEERQRGNFPDRFSGHQFPNYSSELNVNALLLGDSALYLCASSLAWGSRARNNEQFFGPGTRLTVL.

A few counts support this clonotype. V is TRBV6-1 and J is TRBJ1-5, with D possibly matching TRBD1 (5 bases). CDR1 is MNHNS and CDR2 is SASEGT in the germline V gene. Trimming pared 6 bases from V and 1 base from J, leaving 13 bases between. The CDR3 covers 15 residues. In DNA form, the CDR3 reads TGTGCCAGCAGCCGGGCAGGGACCAGCAATCAGCCCCAGCATTTT. This sequence encodes CASSRAGTSNQPQHF.

The J gene is TRBJ1-1, the V gene TRBV12-3 or TRBV12-4, with 7 bases fitting TRBD1. V was pared by 4 bases and J by 5 bases, with 4 bases of the junction left unmatched. The CDR3 runs 13 residues. CDR3 amino acids: CASSSGGRTEAFF. For the CDR3, the DNA is TGTGCCAGCAGTTCAGGGGGTAGGACTGAAGCTTTCTTT.

The CDR3 sequence: CASSYSLKGAGLETQYF. The CDR3 DNA follows: TGTGCCAGCAGTTACTCCCTCAAAGGAGCGGGGTTAGAGACCCAGTACTTC. V is TRBV6-5 and J is TRBJ2-5; 7 positions agree with TRBD2. This CDR3 has 17 amino acids. Germline V gene sequence: CDR1 MNHEY, CDR2 SVGAGI. V lost 0 bases to trimming and J lost 4 bases; unmatched junction nucleotides: 11.

The chain uses TRBV5-1 and TRBJ2-2; D unresolved. Germline values: CDR1 SGHRS, CDR2 YFSETQ. The CDR3 length is 14 residues. The germline V and J ends were trimmed by 0 bases and 6 bases, with 9 bases remaining between them. CDR3 sequence reads: CASSLVGVSGELFF. As DNA, the CDR3 is TGCGCCAGCAGCTTGGTTGGGGTATCCGGGGAGCTGTTTTTT. The full variable domain, its missing parts supplied by reference TRBV5-1 and TRBJ2-2, is KAGVTQTPRYLIKTRGQQVTLSCSPISGHRSVSWYQQTPGQGLQFLFEYFSETQRNKGNFPGRFSGRQFSNSRSEMNVSTLELGDSALYLCASSLVGVSGELFFGEGSRLTVL.

This clonotype was counted a few times. The chain is built from TRBV12-3 or TRBV12-4 and TRBJ1-2; no clear D. CDR3 size: 15 residues. V was cut by 6 bases and J by 2 bases, with 16 bases left in between. CDR3 DNA: TGTGCCAGCAGCCCAACCGGGTCCTCCAACTATGGCTACACCTTC. It specifies CASSPTGSSNYGYTF.

This clonotype has at least ten counts. The rearrangement links TRBV6-5 to TRBJ2-3; D is unclear. Germline CDR1 is MNHEY and CDR2 is SVGAGI. V lost 2 bases, J lost 1 base, and 7 bases lay in between. CDR3 size: 14 residues. This CDR3 is CASSYRTGTDTQYF. The CDR3 nucleotides are TGTGCCAGCAGTTACCGAACCGGCACAGATACGCAGTATTTT.

This chain uses TRBV5-1 with TRBJ2-1; 7 positions match TRBD2. V was clipped by 1 base and J by 2 bases; unmatched bases: 12. Germline V gene lookup returns CDR1 SGHRS and CDR2 YFSETQ. The CDR3 is 18 residues long. In DNA form, the CDR3 reads TGCGCCAGCAGCTTGCGCGGGACGTGGGGGGGAGCCTACAATGAGCAGTTCTTC. It codes for CASSLRGTWGGAYNEQFF.

This clonotype has at least ten counts. The CDR3, as DNA: TGTGCCAGCAGTCCCCTCGACAGGGGAGGTTTGGACAATGAGCAGTTCTTC. Translated: CASSPLDRGGLDNEQFF. This rearrangement joins TRBV6-5 to TRBJ2-1, with 8 nucleotides matching TRBD1. CDR3 length equals 17 residues. V shed 5 bases and J 5 bases; nucleotides not matched to a gene: 14. Germline V lookup: CDR1 MNHEY, CDR2 SVGAGI.

The chain is built from TRBV27 and TRBJ2-2; possible D gene TRBD1, 6 bases. Germline CDR1 and CDR2: MNHEY and SMNVEV (reference sequence). V gave up 2 bases and J gave up 9 bases, with 10 bases separating them. The CDR3 runs to 13 residues. The CDR3 DNA reads TGTGCCAGCAGTTTACAGGGGTCCCGGGAGCTGTTTTTT. It translates to CASSLQGSRELFF.

The V and J genes are TRBV3-1 and TRBJ2-7; D is undetermined. CDR3 size: 13 residues. Trimming cost V 0 bases and J 3 bases, with 6 bases left between them. The germline CDR1 and CDR2 sequences are LGHDT and YNNKEL (reference sequence). The CDR3 sequence: CASSQEPRYEQYF. CDR3 in DNA: TGTGCCAGCAGCCAAGAACCTCGCTACGAGCAGTACTTC.

The chain links TRBV6-5 to TRBJ2-2; D perhaps matches TRBD2 (5 bases). Germline V lookup: CDR1 MNHEY, CDR2 SVGAGI. This CDR3 spans 15 amino acids. V was trimmed by 4 bases and J by 3 bases, leaving 12 bases between them. The CDR3 loop is CASSSQRADTGELFF. DNA for the CDR3: TGTGCCAGCAGTTCCCAACGAGCGGACACCGGGGAGCTGTTTTTT.

The gene calls are TRBV20-1 and TRBJ1-4; maybe TRBD1 (5 bases). The CDR3 totals 16 residues. V lost 0 bases to trimming and J lost 2 bases, with 13 bases between them. The germline V gene has CDR1 DFQATT and CDR2 SNEGSKA (reference sequence). CDR3 nucleotide sequence: TGCAGTGCTAGAGATCTATTGTGGGGGACTAATGAAAAACTGTTTTTT. Translating gives CSARDLLWGTNEKLFF.